These 20 T cell receptor beta chains came from one sample sequenced in a study of neoadjuvant anti-PD-1 for oral cavity cancer. This table comes from immunoSEQ multiplex PCR, and its TCRdb copy is limited to in-frame clones, with some not included. The sample lists some 11,000 clones; roughly half were seen once. The specimen comprised tumor tissue, sampled before nivolumab (anti-PD-1) treatment. All receptors come from a person aged 40 to 85 with oral cavity squamous cell carcinoma.

The chain links TRBV4-1 to TRBJ1-2; D gene unclear. Germline loops: CDR1 MGHRA, CDR2 YSYEKL. Trimming left V 0 bases short and J 6 bases short, with 14 bases between. The CDR3 runs to 15 residues. For the CDR3, the DNA is TGCGCCAGCAGCCAAGAGGATCCAAGACGGAATGGCTACACCTTC. Protein: CASSQEDPRRNGYTF.

The chain combines TRBV19 with TRBJ2-7; the D gene is possibly TRBD1 (6 bases). CDR3 length: 14 residues. The germline V and J ends were trimmed by 0 bases and 2 bases, with 8 bases remaining between them. The V gene's germline CDR1 is LNHDA and CDR2 SQIVND (reference sequence). CDR3 sequence reads: CASSIETGPYEQYF. CDR3 bases: TGTGCCAGTAGTATAGAAACAGGGCCCTACGAGCAGTACTTC.

This chain connects TRBV7-3 to TRBJ1-6, with D unclear. The CDR3 has 13 amino acids. Germline-derived CDR1 and CDR2 are SGHTA and FQGTGA. The germline V and J ends were trimmed by 3 bases and 7 bases, with 7 bases remaining between them. This CDR3 is CASSFSRNSPLHF. CDR3 in DNA: TGTGCCAGCAGCTTCTCCAGGAATTCACCCCTCCACTTT.

The chain joins TRBV6-5 to TRBJ1-2; the D is unclear. This CDR3 has 12 amino acids. Germline loops: CDR1 MNHEY, CDR2 SVGAGI. With 8 bases removed from V and 0 bases from J, the gap between germline ends came to 7 bases. For the CDR3, the DNA is TGTGCCAGCGCAAGAGCTAACTATGGCTACACCTTC. This encodes CASARANYGYTF.

The chain carries TRBV4-1 and TRBJ1-4; 8 bases map to TRBD1. This CDR3 has 15 residues. Germline values: CDR1 MGHRA, CDR2 YSYEKL. Germline trimming cut 3 bases from V and 9 bases from J; bases unmatched to any gene: 9. CDR3 sequence reads: CASSHLQGVGKKLFF. In DNA form, the CDR3 reads TGCGCCAGCAGCCACTTACAGGGGGTGGGAAAAAAACTGTTTTTT.

This clone has only a few counts. The V gene is TRBV5-1, the J gene TRBJ2-3; 8 nucleotides match TRBD2. The junction had 7 bases not matched to a gene; V was cut back by 0 bases and J by 4 bases. CDR1 SGHRS and CDR2 YFSETQ come from the germline V gene. The length of the CDR3 is 16 residues. CDR3 sequence: CASSLGVAGRSDTQYF. The CDR3 DNA sequence: TGCGCCAGCAGCTTGGGGGTAGCGGGGAGGTCAGATACGCAGTATTTT.

The V gene is TRBV10-3, the J gene TRBJ1-1; D gene ambiguous. Trimming left V 0 bases short and J 7 bases short, with 9 bases between. CDR1 is ENHRY, CDR2 SYGVKD, per germline. This CDR3 is built from 13 residues. Here the CDR3 reads CAISESRTNEAFF. DNA of the CDR3: TGTGCCATCAGTGAGTCCCGGACCAATGAAGCTTTCTTT.

V usage is TRBV27 and J usage is TRBJ1-1; D is possibly TRBD1 (6 bases). The CDR3 extends over 15 amino acids. Trimming pared 3 bases from V and 1 base from J, leaving 12 bases between. Germline V gene lookup returns CDR1 MNHEY and CDR2 SMNVEV (reference sequence). CDR3 region: CASSFWGQRNTEAFF. The CDR3 DNA sequence: TGTGCCAGCAGTTTCTGGGGGCAGCGGAACACTGAAGCTTTCTTT.

The chain employs TRBV27 and TRBJ2-2; 9 bases are a match to TRBD1. This CDR3 comprises 14 residues. V dropped 6 bases and J dropped 5; count of bases not matched to a gene: 4. The V gene's germline CDR1 is MNHEY and CDR2 SMNVEV (reference sequence). Written as DNA, the CDR3 is TGTGCCAGCAGCCGGGACAGGGTAACCGGGGAGCTGTTTTTT. The encoded protein is CASSRDRVTGELFF.

The rearrangement joins TRBV18 to TRBJ2-3; 9 bases align to TRBD1. Germline values: CDR1 KGHSH, CDR2 LQKENI. V was pared by 5 bases and J by 0 bases, with 3 bases of the junction left unmatched. The CDR3 loop spans 15 amino acids. This CDR3 is CASSSGTGSTDTQYF. CDR3 in DNA: TGTGCCAGCTCATCCGGGACAGGGAGCACAGATACGCAGTATTTT.

The chain combines TRBV11-2 with TRBJ1-1; 11 positions match TRBD1. Germline trimming cut 3 bases from V and 2 bases from J; bases unmatched to any gene: 2. CDR3 length: 15 amino acids. Germline V gives CDR1 SGHAT, CDR2 FQNNGV. The DNA of the CDR3 is TGTGCCAGCAGCTTCGGGACAGGGGGTAACACTGAAGCTTTCTTT. It codes for CASSFGTGGNTEAFF.

The gene calls are TRBV7-2 and TRBJ1-6; D unclear. This CDR3 is 14 amino acids long. Trimming left V 2 bases short and J 5 bases short, with 7 bases between. Germline V gives CDR1 SGHTA, CDR2 FQGNSA. The CDR3 here is CASSLLQDNSPLHF. CDR3 DNA sequence: TGTGCCAGCAGCTTATTGCAGGATAATTCACCCCTCCACTTT.

The CDR3 region has the DNA TGTGCCAGCAGCCTACCGACTAGCGGGGTAGATACGCAGTATTTT. Encoded protein: CASSLPTSGVDTQYF. The J gene is TRBJ2-3, the V gene TRBV7-2; 11 bases match TRBD2. The length of the CDR3 is 15 residues. J gave up 5 bases and V 5 bases, and 6 bases lay outside the gene matches. CDR1 is SGHTA, CDR2 FQGNSA, per germline. Full variable domain (missing parts from reference TRBV7-2 and TRBJ2-3): GAGVSQSPSNKVTEKGKDVELRCDPISGHTALYWYRQSLGQGLEFLIYFQGNSAPDKSGLPSDRFSAERTGGSVSTLTIQRTQQEDSAVYLCASSLPTSGVDTQYFGPGTRLTVL.

This sequence joins TRBV6-1 and TRBJ1-2, with D hard to call. The CDR3 runs to 12 residues. V lost 8 bases, J lost 0 bases, and 7 bases lay in between. Germline loops: CDR1 MNHNS, CDR2 SASEGT. CDR3 loop: CASARANYGYTF. The CDR3 DNA follows: TGTGCCAGCGCAAGAGCTAACTATGGCTACACCTTC.

The V call is TRBV5-4, the J call TRBJ1-1; perhaps TRBD1 as D (5 bases). This CDR3 has 14 amino acids. The germline gives CDR1 SGHNT, CDR2 YYREEE (reference sequence). V gave up 0 bases and J gave up 3 bases, with 9 bases separating them. The CDR3 region is CASSLGDRDTEAFF. CDR3 coding DNA: TGTGCCAGCAGCTTGGGGGACCGGGACACTGAAGCTTTCTTT.

This chain uses TRBV2 with TRBJ1-3; TRBD1 is a possible D gene (5 bases). The V and J ends lost 6 bases and 0 bases respectively, with 9 bases between them. Germline V lookup: CDR1 SNHLY, CDR2 FYNNEI. The CDR3 contains 14 residues. CDR3 in DNA: TGTGCCAGCAGGCTGGACAACTCTGGAAACACCATATATTTT. Translated, it gives CASRLDNSGNTIYF.

The CDR3 region is CASSLSRGASGYTF. The CDR3 DNA reads TGTGCCAGCAGCCTTTCCCGTGGGGCTTCGGGCTACACCTTC. V and J are TRBV7-9 and TRBJ1-2; perhaps TRBD1 as D (5 bases). Trimming removed 5 bases from V and 8 bases from J, with 18 bases in between. Looked up from germline, CDR1 is SEHNR and CDR2 is FQNEAQ (reference sequence). CDR3 size: 14 residues.

This clone has only a few counts. The J gene is TRBJ1-1, the V gene TRBV5-1, with a tentative D call TRBD1 (6 bases). The germline gives CDR1 SGHRS, CDR2 YFSETQ. The CDR3 contains 14 residues. Trimming cost V 5 bases and J 4 bases, with 15 bases left between them. CDR3: CASSSGRGVTEAFF. The CDR3 DNA sequence: TGCGCCAGCAGTTCAGGCAGGGGTGTCACTGAAGCTTTCTTT.

The genes are TRBV5-3 and TRBJ2-7; 7 bases line up with TRBD2. TRBV5-3 has ORF status, its function being uncertain. The CDR3 is 15 residues long. With 5 bases clipped from V and 9 bases from J, the junction kept 17 bases outside the gene matches. The DNA of the CDR3 is TGTGCCAGAAGGTTGCCCGGGGGGACCCTATGGGGGCAGTACTTC. This translates into CARRLPGGTLWGQYF.

This clone was counted between two and nine times. V gene TRBV15 combines with J gene TRBJ1-4; TRBD1 matches at 7 bases. CDR3 size: 15 residues. V lost 5 bases to trimming and J lost 4 bases; unmatched junction nucleotides: 7. Germline lookup yields CDR1 LNHNV and CDR2 YYDKDF (reference sequence). CDR3 nucleotide sequence: TGTGCCACCAGCCCCCGACAGGGCTTTAATGAAAAACTGTTTTTT. This codes for CATSPRQGFNEKLFF.